What follows are 5 T cell receptor beta chains derived from one specimen sequenced in a study of blood T cells in healthy people across ages. For the second PCR, which ran for roughly 6 to 12 cycles, a sample-barcoded 5' primer and a J-beta primer mix were used. In TCRdb, the 5' RACE reads were re-called with MiXCR into one record per CDR3 protein. The sample shows approximately 600,000 distinct CDR3 sequences, roughly 53% of them seen only once. The sequenced sample was blood. The receptor set was obtained from a man aged 60-69 years in good health.

The DNA for the CDR3 is TGTGCCACCAGCAGACTTTACGGGACCGCGGGAACTGAAGCTTTCTTT. As protein: CATSRLYGTAGTEAFF. The chain couples TRBV15 to TRBJ1-1; tentatively, D is TRBD1 (5 bases). CDR1 and CDR2 (germline): LNHNV, YYDKDF (reference sequence). V lost 2 bases and J lost 5, with 18 bases in between. The CDR3 runs 16 residues.

This clonotype came up a few times. The chain joins TRBV7-2 to TRBJ1-1; the D gene is possibly TRBD1 (6 bases). V was cut by 4 bases and J by 1 base, with 7 bases left in between. Germline CDR1 SGHTA, CDR2 FQGNSA. CDR3 size: 13 residues. The CDR3 DNA reads as TGTGCCAGCAGCTCGGACAGGAACACTGAAGCTTTCTTT. It yields the protein CASSSDRNTEAFF.

This clonotype was found a few times. The CDR3 nucleotides read TGTGCCAGCATTCCGACAGGGAAGAACACTGAAGCTTTCTTT. Translation gives CASIPTGKNTEAFF. This chain connects TRBV6-5 to TRBJ1-1; 7 positions agree with TRBD1. J gave up 1 base and V 7 bases, and 6 bases lay outside the gene matches. There are 14 residues in the CDR3. Per the germline V gene, CDR1 is MNHEY and CDR2 is SVGAGI.

This clonotype has a handful of counts. V usage is TRBV29-1 and J usage is TRBJ1-1; D perhaps matches TRBD1 (5 bases). The V and J ends lost 7 bases and 2 bases respectively, with 14 bases between them. Per the germline V gene, CDR1 is SQVTM and CDR2 is ANQGSEA. This CDR3 comprises 13 residues. This CDR3 reads CSAHVGGNTEAFF. The DNA for the CDR3 is TGCAGCGCCCACGTGGGGGGTAACACTGAAGCTTTCTTT. The full variable domain, rest sourced from reference TRBV29-1 and TRBJ1-1, is SAVISQKPSRDICQRGTSLTIQCQVDSQVTMMFWYRQQPGQSLTLIATANQGSEATYESGFVIDKFPISRPNLTFSTLTVSNMSPEDSSIYLCSAHVGGNTEAFFGQGTRLTVV.

The V call is TRBV20-1, the J call TRBJ1-1; D may be TRBD1 (5 bases). V was clipped by 2 bases and J by 5 bases, with 12 bases between them. The CDR3 totals 13 residues. Germline CDR1 is DFQATT and CDR2 is SNEGSKA (reference sequence). CDR3 coding DNA: TGCAGTGCTAGATCCCAGGGCGGGACTGAAGCTTTCTTT. The encoded protein is CSARSQGGTEAFF.